This TCR beta chain was documented in a study of T cell responses to AZD1222 COVID-19 vaccine. Study-wide findings and caveats: White British ancestry dominated among donors, who included more females, and clonal diversity was possibly underestimated.

The protocol was immunoSEQ multiplex PCR, while the TCRdb copy is restricted to in-frame clones and leaves out a portion. The sample contains 150,000 to 190,000 clones, about 90% of which appear only once. CDR3 size: 15 residues. Second doses at about 4 or about 12 weeks were pooled. As to this clone: Its cognate antigen is unknown.

This TCR derives from an adult who received the AZD1222 COVID-19 vaccine. Source: peripheral blood, taken 28 days after the second AZD1222 dose. The chain is built from TRBV21-1 and TRBJ2-7; the table's D call, TRBD2, has no DNA check behind it. TRBV21-1 represents a pseudogene. CDR3 sequence reads: CASSRLAGGPSEQYF. The CDR3 bases are TGTGCCAGCAGCAGACTAGCGGGAGGGCCCTCAGAGCAGTACTTC.